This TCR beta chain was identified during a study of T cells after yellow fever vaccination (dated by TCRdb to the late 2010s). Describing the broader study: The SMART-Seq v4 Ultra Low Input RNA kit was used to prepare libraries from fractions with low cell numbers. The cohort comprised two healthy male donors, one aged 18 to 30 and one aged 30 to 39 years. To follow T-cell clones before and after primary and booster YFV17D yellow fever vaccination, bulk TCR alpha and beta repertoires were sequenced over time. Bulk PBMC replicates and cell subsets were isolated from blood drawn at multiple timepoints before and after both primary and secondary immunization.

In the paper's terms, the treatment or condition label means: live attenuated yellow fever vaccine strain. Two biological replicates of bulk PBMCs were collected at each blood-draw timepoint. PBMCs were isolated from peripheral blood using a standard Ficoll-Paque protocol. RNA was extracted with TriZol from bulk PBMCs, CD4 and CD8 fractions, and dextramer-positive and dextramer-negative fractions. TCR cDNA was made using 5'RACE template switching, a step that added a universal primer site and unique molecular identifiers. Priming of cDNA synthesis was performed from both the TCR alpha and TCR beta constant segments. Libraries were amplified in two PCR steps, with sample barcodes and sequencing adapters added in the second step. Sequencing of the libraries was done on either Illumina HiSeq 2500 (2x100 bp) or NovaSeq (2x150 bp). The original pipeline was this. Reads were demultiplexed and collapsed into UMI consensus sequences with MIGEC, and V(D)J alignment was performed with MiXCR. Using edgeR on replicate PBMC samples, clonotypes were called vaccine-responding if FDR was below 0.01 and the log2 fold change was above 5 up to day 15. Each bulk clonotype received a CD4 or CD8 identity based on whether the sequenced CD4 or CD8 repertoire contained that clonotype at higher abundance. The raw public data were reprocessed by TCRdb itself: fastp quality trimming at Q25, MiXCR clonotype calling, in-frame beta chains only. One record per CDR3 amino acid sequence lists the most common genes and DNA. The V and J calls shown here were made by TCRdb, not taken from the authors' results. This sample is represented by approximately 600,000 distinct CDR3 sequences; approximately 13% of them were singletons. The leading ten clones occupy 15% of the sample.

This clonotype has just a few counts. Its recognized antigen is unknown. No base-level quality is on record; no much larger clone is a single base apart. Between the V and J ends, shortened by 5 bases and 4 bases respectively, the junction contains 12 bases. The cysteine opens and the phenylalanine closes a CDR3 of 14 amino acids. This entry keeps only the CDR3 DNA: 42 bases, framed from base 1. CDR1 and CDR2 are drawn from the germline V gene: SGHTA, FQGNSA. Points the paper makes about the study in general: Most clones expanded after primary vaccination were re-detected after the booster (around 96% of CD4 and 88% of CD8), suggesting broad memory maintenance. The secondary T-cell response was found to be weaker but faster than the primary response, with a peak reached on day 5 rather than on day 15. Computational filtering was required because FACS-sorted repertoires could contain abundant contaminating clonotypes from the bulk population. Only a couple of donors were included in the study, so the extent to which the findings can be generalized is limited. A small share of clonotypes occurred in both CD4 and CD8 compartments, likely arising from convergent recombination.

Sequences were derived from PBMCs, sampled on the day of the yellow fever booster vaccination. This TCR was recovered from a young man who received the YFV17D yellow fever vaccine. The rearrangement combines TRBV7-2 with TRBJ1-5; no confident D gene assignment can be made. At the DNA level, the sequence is TGTGCCAGCAGCACAAGGGAGGGAAATCAGCCCCAGCATTTT. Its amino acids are CASSTREGNQPQHF.